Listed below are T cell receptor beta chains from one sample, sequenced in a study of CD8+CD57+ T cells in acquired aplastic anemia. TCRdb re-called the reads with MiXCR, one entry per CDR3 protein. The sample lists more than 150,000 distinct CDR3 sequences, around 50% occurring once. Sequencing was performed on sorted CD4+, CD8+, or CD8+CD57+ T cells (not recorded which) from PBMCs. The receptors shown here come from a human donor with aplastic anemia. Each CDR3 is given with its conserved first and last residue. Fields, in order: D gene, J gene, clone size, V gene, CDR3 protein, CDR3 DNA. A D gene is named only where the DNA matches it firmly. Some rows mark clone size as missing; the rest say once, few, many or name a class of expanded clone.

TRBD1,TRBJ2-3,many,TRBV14,CASSHLGTGLFDTQYF,TGTGCCAGCAGCCATCTAGGGACAGGGCTGTTCGATACGCAGTATTTT
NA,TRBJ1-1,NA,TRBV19,CASSIRGGGEAFF,TGTGCCAGTAGTATCCGGGGAGGGGGTGAAGCTTTCTTT
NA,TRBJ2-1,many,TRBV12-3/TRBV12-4,CASSLRGGPHNEQFF,TGTGCCAGCAGTTTGAGGGGGGGGCCCCACAATGAGCAGTTCTTC
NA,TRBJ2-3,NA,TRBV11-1,CASSLTGVGSDTQYF,TGTGCCAGCAGCTTGACGGGGGTAGGGAGTGATACGCAGTATTTT
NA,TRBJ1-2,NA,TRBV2,CASSEAWGTNYGYTF,TGTGCCAGCAGTGAAGCGTGGGGGACTAACTATGGCTACACCTTC
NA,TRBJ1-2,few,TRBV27,CASSLSAERGYTF,TGTGCCAGCAGTTTATCGGCCGAACGGGGCTACACCTTC
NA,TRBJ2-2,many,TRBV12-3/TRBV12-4,CASSSRTATNTGELFF,TGTGCCAGCAGTTCTCGGACAGCCACGAACACCGGGGAGCTGTTTTTT
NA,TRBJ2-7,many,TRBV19,CASSISALSSYEQYF,TGTGCCAGTAGTATCTCTGCCTTGAGCTCCTACGAGCAGTACTTC
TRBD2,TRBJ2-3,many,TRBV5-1,CASSPRVASGGTDTQYF,TGCGCCAGCAGCCCGCGCGTTGCTAGCGGGGGTACAGATACGCAGTATTTT
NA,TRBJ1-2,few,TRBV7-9,CASSFVQNYGYTF,TGTGCCAGCAGCTTTGTACAGAACTATGGCTACACCTTC
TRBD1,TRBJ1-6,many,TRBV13,CASSHRDSGSPLHF,TGTGCCAGCAGCCATCGGGACAGCGGATCACCCCTCCACTTT
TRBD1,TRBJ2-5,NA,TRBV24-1,CATSDTGTGVIETQYF,TGTGCCACCAGTGACACCGGGACAGGGGTGATCGAGACCCAGTACTTC
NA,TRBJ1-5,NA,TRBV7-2,CASSYFYSNQPQHF,TGTGCCAGCAGCTACTTTTATAGCAATCAGCCCCAGCATTTT
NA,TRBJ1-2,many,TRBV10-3,CAIRSGQGNYGYTF,TGTGCCATCAGAAGTGGGCAGGGGAACTATGGCTACACCTTC
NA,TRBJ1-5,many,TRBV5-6,CASSLKGNSEHF,TGTGCCAGCAGCTTGAAAGGGAACTCCGAGCATTTT
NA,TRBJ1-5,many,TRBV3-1,CASSQRDSNQPQHF,TGTGCCAGCAGCCAACGGGATAGCAATCAGCCCCAGCATTTT
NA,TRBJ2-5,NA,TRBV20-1,CSARDRLVQETQYF,TGCAGTGCTAGAGACCGACTAGTCCAAGAGACCCAGTACTTC
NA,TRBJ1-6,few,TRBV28,CASSSPGENSPLHF,TGTGCCAGCAGTTCGCCGGGGGAGAATTCACCCCTCCACTTT
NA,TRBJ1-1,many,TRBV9,CASSVAENMNTEAFF,TGTGCCAGCAGCGTAGCCGAGAACATGAACACTGAAGCTTTCTTT
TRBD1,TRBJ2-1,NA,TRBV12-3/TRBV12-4,CASSHLQTGLDEQFF,TGTGCCAGCAGTCACCTTCAGACAGGGTTGGATGAGCAGTTCTTC
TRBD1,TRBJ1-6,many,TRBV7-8,CASRVGTGLSPLHF,TGTGCCAGCAGGGTCGGGACAGGTCTTTCCCCCCTCCACTTT
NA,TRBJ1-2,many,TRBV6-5,CASSYSGGIPYGYTF,TGTGCCAGCAGTTACAGCGGGGGGATTCCCTATGGCTACACCTTC
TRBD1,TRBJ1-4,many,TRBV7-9,CASSSSQGWEKLFF,TGTGCCAGCAGCTCATCACAGGGGTGGGAAAAACTGTTTTTT
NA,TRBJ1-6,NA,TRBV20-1,CSAPDTISTDNSPLHF,TGCAGTGCTCCGGACACGATAAGCACAGATAATTCACCCCTCCACTTT
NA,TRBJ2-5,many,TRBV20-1,CSARDPTTSQETQYF,TGCAGTGCTAGAGATCCAACTACCTCCCAAGAGACCCAGTACTTC
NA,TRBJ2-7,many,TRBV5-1,CASSLGNLIPSYEQYF,TGCGCCAGCAGCTTGGGTAACCTGATCCCTTCCTACGAGCAGTACTTC
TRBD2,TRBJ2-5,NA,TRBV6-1,CASTRGGGSGEGTQYF,TGTGCCAGCACCCGGGGCGGGGGTAGCGGGGAGGGGACCCAGTACTTC
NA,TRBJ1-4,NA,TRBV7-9,CASSLNEKLFF,TGTGCCAGCAGCCTGAATGAAAAACTGTTTTTT